This T cell receptor beta chain was identified during a study of Tregs in tolerant kidney transplant recipients. Comments on this clone: What it binds is unknown.

Study-wide findings and caveats: No direct test of biological reproducibility was done here. The most relevant donor-specific Treg TCRbeta repertoire apparently came from expansion with activated donor B cells.

Germline values: CDR1 SGHRS, CDR2 YFSETQ. There are 14 residues in the CDR3. Trimming left V 7 bases short and J 0 bases short, with 11 bases between. TCRdb's table, derived via immunoSEQ multiplex PCR, lists solely in-frame clones and lacks some. This table holds over 60,000 clones, approximately 98% found once. This TCR derives from a human donor who received a combined kidney and bone marrow transplant. V usage is TRBV5-1 and J usage is TRBJ2-1; D perhaps matches TRBD1 (5 bases). The sequenced sample was CD4+ T cells from blood, obtained before the transplant. CDR3 sequence: CASFDRISYNEQFF. In nucleotides, the CDR3 is TGCGCCAGCTTCGACAGAATCTCCTACAATGAGCAGTTCTTC.